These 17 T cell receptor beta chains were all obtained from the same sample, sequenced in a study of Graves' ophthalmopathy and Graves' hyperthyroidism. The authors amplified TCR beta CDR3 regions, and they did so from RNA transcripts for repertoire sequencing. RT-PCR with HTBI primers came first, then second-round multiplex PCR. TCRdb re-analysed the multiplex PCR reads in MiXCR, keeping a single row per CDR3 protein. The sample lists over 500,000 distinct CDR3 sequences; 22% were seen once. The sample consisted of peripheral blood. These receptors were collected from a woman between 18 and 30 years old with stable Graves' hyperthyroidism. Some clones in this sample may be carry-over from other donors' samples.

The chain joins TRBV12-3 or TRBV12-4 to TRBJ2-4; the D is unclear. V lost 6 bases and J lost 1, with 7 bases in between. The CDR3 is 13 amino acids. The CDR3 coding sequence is TGTGCCAGCAGGGAGACGGCCAAAAACATTCAGTACTTC. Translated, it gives CASRETAKNIQYF.

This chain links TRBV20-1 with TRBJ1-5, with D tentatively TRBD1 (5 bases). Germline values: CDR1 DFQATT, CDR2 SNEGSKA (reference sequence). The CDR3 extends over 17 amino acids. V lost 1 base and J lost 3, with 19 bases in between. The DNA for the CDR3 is TGCAGTGCTAGAGGGCCCTTTGCGGGGGGAAACAATCAGCCCCAGCATTTT. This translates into CSARGPFAGGNNQPQHF.

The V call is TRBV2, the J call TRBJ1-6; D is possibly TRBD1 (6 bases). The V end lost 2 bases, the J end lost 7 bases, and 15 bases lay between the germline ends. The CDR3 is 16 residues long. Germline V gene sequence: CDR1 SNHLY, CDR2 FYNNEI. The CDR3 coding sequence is TGTGCCAGCAGTGAAATCGGGGGGCGAAGAAATTCACCCCTCCACTTT. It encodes CASSEIGGRRNSPLHF.

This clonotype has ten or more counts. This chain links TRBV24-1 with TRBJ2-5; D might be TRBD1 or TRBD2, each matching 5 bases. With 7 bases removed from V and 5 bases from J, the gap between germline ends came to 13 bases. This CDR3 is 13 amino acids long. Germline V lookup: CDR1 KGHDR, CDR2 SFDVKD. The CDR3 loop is CATSLTGRETQYF. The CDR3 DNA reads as TGTGCCACCAGCCTGACGGGGCGGGAGACCCAGTACTTC.

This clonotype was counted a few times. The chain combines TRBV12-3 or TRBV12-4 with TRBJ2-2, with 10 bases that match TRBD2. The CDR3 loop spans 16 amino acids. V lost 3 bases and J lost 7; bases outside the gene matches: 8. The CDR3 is CASSFWSGGAHGELFF. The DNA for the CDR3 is TGTGCCAGCAGTTTTTGGAGCGGGGGGGCCCACGGGGAGCTGTTTTTT.

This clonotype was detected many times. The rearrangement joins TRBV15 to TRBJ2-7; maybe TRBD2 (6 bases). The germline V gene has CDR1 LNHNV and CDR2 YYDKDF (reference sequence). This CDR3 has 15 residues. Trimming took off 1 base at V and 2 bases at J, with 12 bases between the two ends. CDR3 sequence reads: CATSRGGIQTYEQYF. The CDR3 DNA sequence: TGTGCCACCAGCAGAGGCGGGATCCAAACCTACGAGCAGTACTTC.

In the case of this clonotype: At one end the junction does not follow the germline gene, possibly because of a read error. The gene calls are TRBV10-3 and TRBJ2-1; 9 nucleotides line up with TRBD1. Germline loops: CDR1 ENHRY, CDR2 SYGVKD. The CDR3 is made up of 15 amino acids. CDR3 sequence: CAISEGDRAYYEQFF. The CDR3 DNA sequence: TGTGCCATCAGTGAGGGGGACAGGGCCTACTATGAGCAGTTCTTC.

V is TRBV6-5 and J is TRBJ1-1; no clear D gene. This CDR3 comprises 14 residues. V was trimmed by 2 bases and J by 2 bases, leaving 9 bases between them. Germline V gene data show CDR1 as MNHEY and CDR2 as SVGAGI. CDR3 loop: CASSYNSRNTEAFF. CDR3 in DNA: TGTGCCAGCAGTTACAATAGCAGAAACACTGAAGCTTTCTTT.

The CDR3, as DNA: TGTGCCACCAGTGATTTCGCGGGACTAGCGGGGGGGACAGATCAAGAGACCCAGTACTTC. This codes for CATSDFAGLAGGTDQETQYF. The chain couples TRBV24-1 to TRBJ2-5, with 16 nucleotides matching TRBD2. After removal of 1 base from V and 2 bases from J, the junction contained 9 bases not matched to a gene. Germline-derived CDR1 and CDR2 are KGHDR and SFDVKD. This CDR3 is 20 amino acids long.

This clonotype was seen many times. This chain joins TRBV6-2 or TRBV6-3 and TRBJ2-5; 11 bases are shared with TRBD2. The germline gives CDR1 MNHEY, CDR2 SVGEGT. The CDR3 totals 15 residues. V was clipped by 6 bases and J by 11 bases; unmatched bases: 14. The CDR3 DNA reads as TGTGCCAGCAGACCACTATCGGGACTAGCGGACCCGCAGTACTTC. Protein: CASRPLSGLADPQYF.

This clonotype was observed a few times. The DNA for the CDR3 is TGCGCCAGCAGCCCCTTGTGGAGGGAAAACACTGAAGCTTTCTTT. It codes for CASSPLWRENTEAFF. The chain has TRBV5-1 and TRBJ1-1, with unresolved D. Germline V gene sequence: CDR1 SGHRS, CDR2 YFSETQ. The CDR3 runs to 15 residues. Trimming removed 4 bases at V and 2 bases at J, with 15 bases between.

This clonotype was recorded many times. The CDR3 loop is CASSEAGEVTEAFF. The CDR3 bases are TGTGCCAGCAGTGAAGCAGGCGAGGTGACTGAAGCTTTCTTT. The chain uses TRBV6-1 and TRBJ1-1, with no clear D. Germline V gene lookup returns CDR1 MNHNS and CDR2 SASEGT. The CDR3 loop spans 14 amino acids. V dropped 0 bases and J dropped 5 bases, with 10 bases sitting between them.

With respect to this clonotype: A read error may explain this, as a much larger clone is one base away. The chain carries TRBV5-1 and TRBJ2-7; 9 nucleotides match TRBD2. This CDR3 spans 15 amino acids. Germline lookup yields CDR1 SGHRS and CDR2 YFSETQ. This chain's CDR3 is CASSLAGIAGAAQCF. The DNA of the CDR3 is TGCGCCAGCAGCTTGGCCGGGATAGCGGGAGCGGCGCAGTGCTTC.

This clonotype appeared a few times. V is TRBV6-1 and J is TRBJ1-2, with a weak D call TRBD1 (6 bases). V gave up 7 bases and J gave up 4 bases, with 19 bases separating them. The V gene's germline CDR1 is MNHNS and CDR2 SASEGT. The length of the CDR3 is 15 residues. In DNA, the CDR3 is TGTGCCAGCACCCACGGGGCGACAGGCCTCTATGGCTACACCTTC. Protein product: CASTHGATGLYGYTF.

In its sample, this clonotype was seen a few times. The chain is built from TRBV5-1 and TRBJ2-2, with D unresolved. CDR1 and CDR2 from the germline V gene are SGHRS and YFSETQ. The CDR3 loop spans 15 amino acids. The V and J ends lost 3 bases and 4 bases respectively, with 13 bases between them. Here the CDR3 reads CASSYQATRTGELFF. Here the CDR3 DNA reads TGCGCCAGCAGCTATCAGGCCACCCGCACCGGGGAGCTGTTTTTT.

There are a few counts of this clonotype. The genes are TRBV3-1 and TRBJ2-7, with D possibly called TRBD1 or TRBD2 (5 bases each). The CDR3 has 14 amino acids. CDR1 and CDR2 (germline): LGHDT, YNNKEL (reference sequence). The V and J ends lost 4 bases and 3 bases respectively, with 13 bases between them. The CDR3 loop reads CASSPSRGHYEQYF. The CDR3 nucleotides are TGTGCCAGCAGCCCATCACGGGGCCACTACGAGCAGTACTTC.

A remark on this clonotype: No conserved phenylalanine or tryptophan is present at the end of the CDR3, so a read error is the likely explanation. CDR3 nucleotides: TGTGCCATCCGGAAGGGGGATGGCGAAAAACTGTTTTTA. Protein: CAIRKGDGEKLFL. J is TRBJ1-4 and V is TRBV6-1; the D gene is possibly TRBD1 (6 bases). Trimming cost V 10 bases and J 8 bases, with 17 bases left between them. The CDR3 is made up of 13 amino acids. Germline V gene data show CDR1 as MNHNS and CDR2 as SASEGT.